This T cell receptor beta chain was profiled in a study of cytomegalovirus exposure and HLA in healthy donors. Study-level findings and limits: TCR beta V segments were, for the most part, productive about 87% or about 30% of the time in an earlier analysis. Excluded: some indistinguishable V segments such as TRBV6-2 and TRBV6-3.

While unrecorded immune exposures were likely, the donors were nominally healthy when sampled. Comment on this clone: No antigen is known for it.

In the PCR, 60 Vbeta and 13 Jbeta primers were used. TCRdb's copy holds only in-frame clones and misses some; the assay was immunoSEQ multiplex PCR. The data hold roughly 160,000 clones, with about four fifths observed a single time. The CDR3 is 16 amino acids. Germline V gene data show CDR1 as MRHNA and CDR2 as SNTAGT. Trimming pared 6 bases from V and 4 bases from J, leaving 21 bases between. The chain is built from TRBV6-4 and TRBJ1-2; a weak D match, TRBD1 (6 bases). The receptor was isolated from a male donor in good health and CMV-seronegative. The sequencing input was PBMCs. The CDR3 nucleotides are TGTGCCAGCAGCGAAATCGGGGGGGGCGTTGGCTATGGCTACACCTTC. Protein sequence: CASSEIGGGVGYGYTF.